A single sample is the source of the 26 T cell receptor beta chains below, sequenced in a study of cytomegalovirus exposure and HLA in healthy donors. In the PCR, 60 Vbeta and 13 Jbeta primers were used. Here immunoSEQ multiplex PCR was the method, and the copy in TCRdb shows in-frame clones only, minus some. The table lists under 85,000 clones, about 78% of them singletons. Material for sequencing was PBMCs. The receptors stem from a man between 40 and 49 years old in good health and CMV-seronegative.

This clone was observed a few times. The gene calls are TRBV5-6 and TRBJ2-3; D remains ambiguous. Trimming stripped 1 base from V and 2 bases from J, with 8 bases between. CDR3 length: 14 amino acids. CDR1 is SGHDT and CDR2 is YYEEEE in the germline V gene. CDR3 region: CASSLTASTDTQYF. The CDR3 DNA reads TGTGCCAGCAGCTTGACAGCTTCCACAGATACGCAGTATTTT. The full variable domain, its missing parts supplied by reference TRBV5-6 and TRBJ2-3, is DAGVTQSPTHLIKTRGQQVTLRCSPKSGHDTVSWYQQALGQGPQFIFQYYEEEERQRGNFPDRFSGHQFPNYSSELNVNALLLGDSALYLCASSLTASTDTQYFGPGTRLTVL.

The V call is TRBV9, the J call TRBJ2-7, with D perhaps matching TRBD2 (5 bases). The germline V gene has CDR1 SGDLS and CDR2 YYNGEE. This CDR3 region has 14 residues. Trimming took 2 bases from V and 1 from J, leaving 10 bases between them. The CDR3 bases are TGTGCCAGCAGCGTTGGCGGGTCTTCCTACGAGCAGTACTTC. The encoded protein is CASSVGGSSYEQYF.

The chain has TRBV5-6 and TRBJ2-5; D perhaps matches TRBD2 (6 bases). Germline-derived CDR1 and CDR2 are SGHDT and YYEEEE. This CDR3 spans 14 amino acids. Trimming stripped 5 bases from V and 4 bases from J, with 15 bases between. CDR3 DNA: TGTGCCAGCAGATCTTGGGGGGTCGGAGAGACCCAGTACTTC. It is translated as CASRSWGVGETQYF.

J is TRBJ1-1 and V is TRBV6-1; 7 nucleotides match TRBD1. V dropped 6 bases and J dropped 9; count of bases not matched to a gene: 4. Germline V gene sequence: CDR1 MNHNS, CDR2 SASEGT. The CDR3 is 11 amino acids. The CDR3 reads CASREGQKAFF. The CDR3 region has the DNA TGTGCCAGCAGAGAGGGACAGAAAGCTTTCTTT.

Of note for this clone: The junction shows a germline mismatch at one end, possibly a read error. The gene calls are TRBV6-6 and TRBJ2-5; TRBD2 aligns across 8 bases. CDR1 and CDR2 (germline): MNHNY, SVGAGI (reference sequence). CDR3 size: 14 residues. This CDR3 reads CASRIEGQRGTPNF. DNA of the CDR3: TGTGCCAGCAGGATCGAGGGTCAGCGGGGGACACCAAACTTC.

Notes on this clone: A read error may produce the germline difference seen at one junction end. V gene TRBV7-9 combines with J gene TRBJ2-7, with 12 positions matching TRBD1. This CDR3 spans 16 amino acids. Looked up from germline, CDR1 is SEHNR and CDR2 is FQNEAQ (reference sequence). The CDR3 bases are TGTTCCAGCAGCTTAACTCTAGGGACAGGGGGCCCCGAGCAGTACTTC. Translated: CSSSLTLGTGGPEQYF.

This rearrangement joins TRBV27 to TRBJ1-5; 7 positions agree with TRBD1. The CDR3 is 14 amino acids. From germline, CDR1 is MNHEY and CDR2 SMNVEV (reference sequence). J lost 6 bases, V lost 5 bases, and 7 bases had no gene match. The CDR3 DNA follows: TGTGCCAGCAGTCTAAACAGGGGATCTCAGCCCCAGCATTTT. Translated: CASSLNRGSQPQHF.

The V and J genes are TRBV27 and TRBJ2-7, with 7 bases fitting TRBD1. The CDR3 totals 13 residues. V dropped 6 bases and J dropped 5; count of bases not matched to a gene: 7. CDR1 and CDR2 (germline): MNHEY, SMNVEV (reference sequence). The CDR3 DNA reads TGTGCCAGCAGACCGGACAGGACTGACGAGCAGTACTTC. This codes for CASRPDRTDEQYF.

The chain has TRBV18 and TRBJ1-5, with 7 bases matching TRBD1. Germline lookup yields CDR1 KGHSH and CDR2 LQKENI. J gave up 4 bases and V 1 base, and 7 bases lay outside the gene matches. This CDR3 contains 16 residues. The CDR3 loop is CASSPLGSGGNQPQHF. CDR3 DNA sequence: TGTGCCAGCTCACCACTTGGCTCAGGGGGAAATCAGCCCCAGCATTTT.

A remark on this clone: Other nucleotide sequences from this sample produce the same CDR3. This chain links TRBV5-1 with TRBJ2-3; no clear D. CDR1 and CDR2 (germline): SGHRS, YFSETQ. The CDR3 loop spans 12 amino acids. The germline V and J ends were trimmed by 5 bases and 5 bases, with 9 bases remaining between them. CDR3 loop: CASSSVLDTQYF. The CDR3 DNA follows: TGCGCCAGCAGTTCAGTATTAGATACGCAGTATTTT.

The chain carries TRBV29-1 and TRBJ2-7; 7 bases agree with TRBD2. With V trimmed by 5 bases and J by 7 bases, 20 bases remained unmatched. Germline V gene data show CDR1 as SQVTM and CDR2 as ANQGSEA. The CDR3 loop spans 16 amino acids. The CDR3 region has the DNA TGCAGCGTTCCCAACCCTTCTGGCGGGAGTTGGAGTGAGCAGTACTTC. Protein: CSVPNPSGGSWSEQYF.

This sequence joins TRBV6-4 and TRBJ2-1, with 13 bases that match TRBD2. Germline CDR1 reads MRHNA; CDR2 reads SNTAGT. With 3 bases clipped from V and 10 bases from J, the junction kept 3 bases outside the gene matches. The length of the CDR3 is 14 residues. The CDR3 reads CASSERLAGGEQFF. CDR3 in DNA: TGTGCCAGCAGTGAAAGACTAGCGGGAGGCGAGCAGTTCTTC.

The chain is built from TRBV2 and TRBJ1-5; D might be TRBD1 (6 bases). The V end lost 6 bases, the J end lost 0 bases, and 9 bases lay between the germline ends. The CDR3 loop spans 14 amino acids. Germline assignment: CDR1 SNHLY and CDR2 FYNNEI. CDR3 sequence (DNA): TGTGCCAGCAGGTGGACAGCTAGCAATCAGCCCCAGCATTTT. It encodes CASRWTASNQPQHF.

This chain links TRBV15 with TRBJ2-1; TRBD1 agrees at 11 bases. Germline V gives CDR1 LNHNV, CDR2 YYDKDF (reference sequence). J gave up 6 bases and V 2 bases, and 6 bases lay outside the gene matches. This CDR3 contains 16 residues. The CDR3 bases are TGTGCCACCAGCAGACCCGGACAGGGGGCGGTCAATGAGCAGTTCTTC. Protein sequence: CATSRPGQGAVNEQFF.

There are a few counts of this clone. Other nucleotide sequences from this sample produce the same CDR3. The genes are TRBV7-3 and TRBJ2-5, with D possibly being TRBD2 (6 bases). CDR1 and CDR2 from the germline V gene are SGHTA and FQGTGA. V was pared by 5 bases and J by 5 bases, with 12 bases between. This CDR3 is built from 13 residues. The DNA of the CDR3 is TGTGCCAGCAGCCGGGGGAGTGGGGAGACCCAGTACTTC. This sequence encodes CASSRGSGETQYF.

The rearrangement links TRBV2 to TRBJ2-7; the match to TRBD2 covers 7 bases. In germline, CDR1 is SNHLY, CDR2 FYNNEI. CDR3 size: 13 residues. With 8 bases clipped from V and 3 bases from J, the junction kept 7 bases outside the gene matches. CDR3 DNA: TGTGCCAGCTCCGGGACTAACTACTACGAGCAGTACTTC. Translated, it gives CASSGTNYYEQYF.

This clone has only a few counts. The chain recombines TRBV5-8 with TRBJ2-7; no clear D gene. V shed 0 bases and J shed 9 bases, with 7 bases lying between them. The CDR3 has 11 residues. Germline CDR1 and CDR2: SGHTS and YDEGEE. CDR3 sequence reads: CASSLVLVQYF. DNA for the CDR3: TGTGCCAGCAGCTTGGTACTGGTGCAGTACTTC.

V and J are TRBV6-6 and TRBJ2-1, with D possibly matching TRBD2 (6 bases). The CDR3 consists of 12 residues. V was clipped by 6 bases and J by 8 bases, with 11 bases between them. Per germline, CDR1 MNHNY and CDR2 SVGAGI (reference sequence). The CDR3 DNA reads TGTGCCAGCAGCAGCGGGCTCTATGAGCAGTTCTTC. This sequence encodes CASSSGLYEQFF.

The chain joins TRBV7-2 to TRBJ2-5; a weak D match, TRBD1 (5 bases). Germline-derived CDR1 and CDR2 are SGHTA and FQGNSA. This CDR3 contains 13 residues. Trimming took 3 bases from V and 4 from J, leaving 9 bases between them. The CDR3 loop is CASSFSRAETQYF. The CDR3 DNA reads as TGTGCCAGCAGCTTCAGCAGGGCAGAGACCCAGTACTTC.

The genes are TRBV6-1 and TRBJ2-6, with a possible D match to TRBD2 (5 bases). Trimming left V 11 bases short and J 0 bases short, with 8 bases between. Germline loops: CDR1 MNHNS, CDR2 SASEGT. The CDR3 extends over 13 amino acids. The DNA of the CDR3 is TGTGCCGGGAGAAGCTCTGGGGCCAACGTCCTGACTTTC. Amino acids: CAGRSSGANVLTF.

This chain connects TRBV5-1 to TRBJ2-3; the match to TRBD2 covers 12 bases. With V trimmed by 3 bases and J by 3 bases, 5 bases remained unmatched. CDR3 length equals 16 residues. Per the germline V gene, CDR1 is SGHRS and CDR2 is YFSETQ. The CDR3 DNA sequence: TGCGCCAGCAGCTCGACTAGCGGGAGTCGAACAGATACGCAGTATTTT. It is translated as CASSSTSGSRTDTQYF.

In DNA form, the CDR3 reads TGTGCCAGCTCACCACCGTCAGGGTCCGATGAGCAGTTCTTC. It codes for CASSPPSGSDEQFF. The chain links TRBV18 to TRBJ2-1, with a possible D match to TRBD1 (5 bases). The CDR3 totals 14 residues. Germline CDR1 reads KGHSH; CDR2 reads LQKENI. The germline V and J ends were trimmed by 0 bases and 8 bases, with 11 bases remaining between them.

This chain uses TRBV10-3 with TRBJ2-3; TRBD1 aligns across 7 bases. V shed 2 bases and J 4 bases; nucleotides not matched to a gene: 6. CDR3 length: 15 amino acids. Germline V gene sequence: CDR1 ENHRY, CDR2 SYGVKD. CDR3 in amino acids: CAISETGQVPDTQYF. The DNA for the CDR3 is TGTGCCATCAGTGAGACCGGACAGGTCCCAGATACGCAGTATTTT.

The sample holds a few counts of this clone. The chain uses TRBV6-6 and TRBJ2-1; tentative D call: TRBD1 (5 bases). Looked up from germline, CDR1 is MNHNY and CDR2 is SVGAGI (reference sequence). Trimming took off 6 bases at V and 1 base at J, with 7 bases between the two ends. The CDR3 is 13 residues long. CDR3 sequence: CASSRTSYNEQFF. In DNA, the CDR3 is TGTGCCAGCAGCAGGACATCCTACAATGAGCAGTTCTTC.

The chain joins TRBV5-1 to TRBJ1-2; 7 bases are a match to TRBD1. The J segment lost 3 bases and the V segment lost 5 bases, leaving 4 bases of the junction unmatched. Per germline, CDR1 SGHRS and CDR2 YFSETQ. The CDR3 consists of 13 residues. The CDR3 loop reads CASSPDRDYGYTF. The CDR3 DNA follows: TGCGCCAGCAGTCCCGACAGGGACTATGGCTACACCTTC.

J is TRBJ1-3 and V is TRBV19; 7 bases agree with TRBD1. Germline CDR1 is LNHDA and CDR2 is SQIVND (reference sequence). The CDR3 covers 14 residues. V lost 5 bases, J lost 7 bases, and 8 bases stayed unmatched. The CDR3 sequence is CASSATGLGNTIYF. In DNA, the CDR3 is TGTGCCAGTAGTGCGACAGGGCTGGGCAACACCATATATTTT.